One and the same sample provided the 26 T cell receptor beta chains below, sequenced in a study of T cell responses to AZD1222 COVID-19 vaccine. Some clones are missing from TCRdb's copy, which holds only in-frame ones; the method was immunoSEQ multiplex PCR. The repertoire includes fewer than 120,000 clones, about 94% of them detected once, and approximately 2.8% sits in the top ten. Specimen: peripheral blood, collected 28 days after the second AZD1222 dose. The receptors derive from an adult who received the AZD1222 COVID-19 vaccine.

This clone is judged large. The rearrangement links TRBV19 to TRBJ2-6; D remains ambiguous. Germline CDR1 LNHDA, CDR2 SQIVND (reference sequence). V lost 3 bases, J lost 1 base, and 7 bases lay in between. CDR3 size: 15 residues. CDR3 loop: CASSIVVSGANVLTF. For the CDR3, the DNA is TGTGCCAGTAGTATCGTGGTGTCTGGGGCCAACGTCCTGACTTTC.

This chain uses TRBV7-9 with TRBJ1-3; D perhaps matches TRBD1 (5 bases). Looked up from germline, CDR1 is SEHNR and CDR2 is FQNEAQ (reference sequence). The CDR3 contains 16 residues. V was clipped by 2 bases and J by 2 bases, with 13 bases between them. This chain's CDR3 is CASSLPGTVPGNTIYF. As DNA, the CDR3 is TGTGCCAGCAGCTTACCGGGGACCGTCCCTGGAAACACCATATATTTT.

The V gene is TRBV29-1, the J gene TRBJ2-2; weak D call: TRBD1 (6 bases). Trimming took 3 bases from V and 7 from J, leaving 12 bases between them. This CDR3 region has 13 residues. Germline V gene data show CDR1 as SQVTM and CDR2 as ANQGSEA. CDR3 sequence (DNA): TGCAGCGTTGAGGGAACAGGGAACGGGGAGCTGTTTTTT. This sequence encodes CSVEGTGNGELFF.

The chain carries TRBV5-4 and TRBJ1-3, with TRBD1 as a possible D gene (5 bases). The CDR3 totals 16 residues. Germline CDR1 and CDR2: SGHNT and YYREEE (reference sequence). Deletions cut 2 bases from V and 0 bases from J, with 12 bases between. This CDR3 is CASSFGDRFSGNTIYF. In DNA form, the CDR3 reads TGTGCCAGCAGCTTCGGCGACAGATTCTCTGGAAACACCATATATTTT.

This clone was detected only once. The chain is built from TRBV7-9 and TRBJ1-5; D remains unclear. The CDR3 is made up of 13 amino acids. V gave up 5 bases and J gave up 4 bases, with 9 bases separating them. The V gene's germline CDR1 is SEHNR and CDR2 FQNEAQ (reference sequence). The DNA for the CDR3 is TGTGCCAGCAGCCGGGAGTTGAATCAGCCCCAGCATTTT. Amino acid sequence: CASSRELNQPQHF.

This clone was counted once. The J gene is TRBJ2-1, the V gene TRBV5-1, with D perhaps TRBD1 (5 bases). Trimming took off 2 bases at V and 8 bases at J, with 20 bases between the two ends. Germline values: CDR1 SGHRS, CDR2 YFSETQ. CDR3 length: 16 amino acids. In DNA, the CDR3 is TGCGCCAGCAGCTTCATAGGGGCCTCTACGGACGATGAGCAGTTCTTC. It codes for CASSFIGASTDDEQFF.

This chain connects TRBV10-3 to TRBJ1-1, with 8 bases fitting TRBD1. The germline gives CDR1 ENHRY, CDR2 SYGVKD. The CDR3 sequence is 13 residues long. J lost 1 base, V lost 8 bases, and 3 bases had no gene match. The CDR3 reads CAIAGTGNTEAFF. CDR3 DNA: TGTGCCATCGCCGGGACAGGGAACACTGAAGCTTTCTTT.

The chain carries TRBV11-2 and TRBJ1-3, with D possibly TRBD1 on 6 matching bases. V lost 6 bases and J 3 bases, leaving 12 bases between the germline ends. Per germline, CDR1 SGHAT and CDR2 FQNNGV. The CDR3 totals 14 residues. CDR3 amino acids: CASSTGIGGNTIYF. The CDR3 coding sequence is TGTGCCAGCAGTACAGGGATAGGTGGAAACACCATATATTTT.

This clone was seen just once. V and J are TRBV19 and TRBJ1-2; no clear D gene. Germline CDR1 is LNHDA and CDR2 is SQIVND (reference sequence). Trimming removed 0 bases from V and 14 bases from J, with 19 bases in between. This CDR3 has 14 residues. The CDR3 DNA is TGTGCCAGTAGTATAGAAGCTTGGCAGGCCCAAGGGACCTTC. Its translation is CASSIEAWQAQGTF.

V is TRBV5-4 and J is TRBJ2-3, with D possibly TRBD1 on 6 matching bases. Trimming cost V 0 bases and J 0 bases, with 8 bases left between them. There are 15 residues in the CDR3. The germline CDR1 and CDR2 sequences are SGHNT and YYREEE (reference sequence). The CDR3 protein is CASSLVTGSTDTQYF. In DNA form, the CDR3 reads TGTGCCAGCAGCTTGGTAACAGGGAGCACAGATACGCAGTATTTT.

The V and J genes are TRBV2 and TRBJ1-2; 11 bases line up with TRBD1. V lost 6 bases and J lost 7; bases outside the gene matches: 13. CDR3 length equals 16 residues. CDR1 is SNHLY, CDR2 FYNNEI, per germline. CDR3 bases: TGTGCCAGCAGCCCTGAAAGCGGACAGGGGGCTCGTGGCTACACCTTC. It specifies CASSPESGQGARGYTF. Full variable domain (remainder filled in from reference TRBV2 and TRBJ1-2): EPEVTQTPSHQVTQMGQEVILRCVPISNHLYFYWYRQILGQKVEFLVSFYNNEISEKSEIFDDQFSVERPDGSNFTLKIRSTKLEDSAMYFCASSPESGQGARGYTFGSGTRLTVV.

Only one count was recorded for this clone. The rearrangement joins TRBV5-5 to TRBJ2-7; D is uncertain. V gave up 6 bases and J gave up 2 bases, with 21 bases separating them. CDR1 and CDR2 (germline): SGHKS, YYEKEE (reference sequence). This CDR3 has 16 residues. The DNA of the CDR3 is TGTGCCAGCACCCCGATAGGGCATCCCAATACCTACGAGCAGTACTTC. Residues: CASTPIGHPNTYEQYF.

This clone has more than one count but fewer than ten. V usage is TRBV27 and J usage is TRBJ1-6; 10 nucleotides align to TRBD1. CDR3 size: 15 residues. From germline, CDR1 is MNHEY and CDR2 SMNVEV (reference sequence). V was pared by 4 bases and J by 13 bases, with 10 bases of the junction left unmatched. The CDR3 sequence is CASSSIGQGEVPLHF. In DNA, the CDR3 is TGTGCCAGCAGTTCCATTGGACAGGGGGAAGTGCCCCTCCACTTT.

The J gene is TRBJ2-2, the V gene TRBV11-2; D gene uncertain. The CDR3 consists of 12 residues. The germline gives CDR1 SGHAT, CDR2 FQNNGV. V dropped 1 base and J dropped 8 bases, with 5 bases sitting between them. The DNA for the CDR3 is TGTGCCAGCAGCTTAGGGAGAGGGGAGCTGTTTTTT. This encodes CASSLGRGELFF.

The chain couples TRBV19 to TRBJ1-1, with D hard to call. Germline lookup yields CDR1 LNHDA and CDR2 SQIVND (reference sequence). The germline V and J ends were trimmed by 5 bases and 2 bases, with 6 bases remaining between them. The CDR3 is 12 amino acids. The CDR3: CASSWTNTEAFF. The CDR3 DNA reads as TGTGCCAGTAGTTGGACCAACACTGAAGCTTTCTTT.

CDR3 sequence: CAWSRYSNQPQHF. For the CDR3, the DNA is TGTGCCTGGAGCAGATATAGCAATCAGCCCCAGCATTTT. The chain has TRBV30 and TRBJ1-5; D is undetermined. This CDR3 has 13 amino acids. Deletions cut 3 bases from V and 0 bases from J, with 6 bases between. Germline V gene lookup returns CDR1 GTSNPN and CDR2 SVGIG (reference sequence).

The V and J genes are TRBV27 and TRBJ1-4, with a tentative D call TRBD1 (6 bases). V lost 9 bases and J lost 5, with 16 bases in between. This CDR3 has 14 residues. CDR1 and CDR2 from the germline V gene are MNHEY and SMNVEV (reference sequence). As DNA, the CDR3 is TGTGCCAGTTCCCTTCTGGGGGCAAATGAAAAACTGTTTTTT. This sequence encodes CASSLLGANEKLFF.

This clone was recorded once. The chain uses TRBV19 and TRBJ2-1; 7 nucleotides align to TRBD2. Unmatched junction bases numbered 7, after V lost 0 bases and J lost 8 bases. The CDR3 loop spans 15 amino acids. CDR1 and CDR2 (germline): LNHDA, SQIVND (reference sequence). The CDR3: CASSIERLGLDEQFF. DNA of the CDR3: TGTGCCAGTAGTATAGAAAGGCTTGGACTAGATGAGCAGTTCTTC.

The chain combines TRBV7-7 with TRBJ2-5, with D perhaps TRBD2 (6 bases). This CDR3 is 15 amino acids long. V was cut by 6 bases and J by 6 bases, with 20 bases left in between. Germline loops: CDR1 SSHAT, CDR2 FNYEAQ (reference sequence). CDR3 sequence: CASSLNVAVEKTQYF. CDR3 nucleotides: TGTGCCAGCAGTCTAAATGTAGCGGTGGAGAAGACCCAGTACTTC.

This sequence joins TRBV6-4 and TRBJ1-1; D unclear. Trimming shortened V by 3 bases and J by 4 bases, and 12 bases separated the two germline ends. The CDR3 loop spans 14 amino acids. Germline V gene lookup returns CDR1 MRHNA and CDR2 SNTAGT. CDR3 in amino acids: CASSENNWVTEAFF. Written as DNA, the CDR3 is TGTGCCAGCAGTGAGAACAATTGGGTCACTGAAGCTTTCTTT.

The chain links TRBV5-1 to TRBJ1-2; perhaps TRBD1 as D (6 bases). The germline gives CDR1 SGHRS, CDR2 YFSETQ. The length of the CDR3 is 14 residues. Trimming removed 4 bases from V and 4 bases from J, with 14 bases in between. CDR3 amino acids: CASSPDGDTYGYTF. The DNA for the CDR3 is TGCGCCAGCAGCCCTGACGGGGACACCTATGGCTACACCTTC.

This chain connects TRBV6-5 to TRBJ1-1, with D perhaps TRBD1 (5 bases). V lost 6 bases and J 4 bases, leaving 15 bases between the germline ends. CDR1 and CDR2 from the germline V gene are MNHEY and SVGAGI. This CDR3 is 14 amino acids long. The CDR3 nucleotides are TGTGCCAGCAGCAAATTTTCGGGACGCACTGAAGCTTTCTTT. It translates to CASSKFSGRTEAFF.

The rearrangement uses TRBV6-5 and TRBJ1-5; D unclear. V lost 6 bases, J lost 2 bases, and 8 bases lay in between. CDR1 is MNHEY, CDR2 SVGAGI, per germline. This CDR3 has 13 amino acids. CDR3 nucleotides: TGTGCCAGCAGGCGGGTACGCAATCAGCCCCAGCATTTT. Its translation is CASRRVRNQPQHF.

CDR3 region: CAWDSSYEQYF. In DNA, the CDR3 is TGTGCCTGGGACAGCTCCTACGAGCAGTACTTC. V is TRBV30 and J is TRBJ2-7, with D perhaps TRBD1 (5 bases). Germline values: CDR1 GTSNPN, CDR2 SVGIG (reference sequence). The CDR3 sequence is 11 residues long. V was trimmed by 5 bases and J by 0 bases, leaving 5 bases between them. The whole variable domain, filled in from reference TRBV30 and TRBJ2-7, reads SQTIHQWPATLVQPVGSPLSLECTVEGTSNPNLYWYRQAAGRGLQLLFYSVGIGQISSEVPQNLSASRPQDRQFILSSKKLLLSDSGFYLCAWDSSYEQYFGPGTRLTVT.

The CDR3 here is CASSLGGSSSYNEQFF. The DNA for the CDR3 is TGTGCCAGCAGCTTGGGGGGGTCTAGCTCCTACAATGAGCAGTTCTTC. This chain links TRBV5-4 with TRBJ2-1; tentatively, D is TRBD1 or TRBD2 (5 bases each). Germline lookup yields CDR1 SGHNT and CDR2 YYREEE (reference sequence). The CDR3 runs to 16 residues. V was clipped by 0 bases and J by 0 bases, with 10 bases between them. Drawing the rest from reference TRBV5-4 and TRBJ2-1, the complete variable domain is ETGVTQSPTHLIKTRGQQVTLRCSSQSGHNTVSWYQQALGQGPQFIFQYYREEENGRGNFPPRFSGLQFPNYSSELNVNALELDDSALYLCASSLGGSSSYNEQFFGPGTRLTVL.

V gene TRBV19 combines with J gene TRBJ1-1; D remains ambiguous. Between the trimmed V and J ends, which lost 5 bases and 1 base, there was a span of 8 bases. CDR3 length: 13 residues. Germline loops: CDR1 LNHDA, CDR2 SQIVND (reference sequence). Here the CDR3 reads CASSVSGNTEAFF. The CDR3 region has the DNA TGTGCCAGTAGTGTCAGCGGGAACACTGAAGCTTTCTTT.